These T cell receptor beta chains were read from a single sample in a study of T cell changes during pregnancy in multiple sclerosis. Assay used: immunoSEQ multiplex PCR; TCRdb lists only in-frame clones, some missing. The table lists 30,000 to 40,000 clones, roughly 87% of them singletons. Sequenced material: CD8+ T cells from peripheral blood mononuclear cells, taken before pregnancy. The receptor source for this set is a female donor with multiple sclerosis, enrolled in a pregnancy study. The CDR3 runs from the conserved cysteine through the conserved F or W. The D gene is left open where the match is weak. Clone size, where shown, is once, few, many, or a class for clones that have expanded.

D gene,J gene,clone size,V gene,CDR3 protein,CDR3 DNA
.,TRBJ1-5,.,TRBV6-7,CASSYSPRRAYQPQHF,TGTGCCAGCAGTTACTCCCCAAGGAGGGCCTATCAGCCCCAGCATTTT
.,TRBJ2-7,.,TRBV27,CASSSRPRRDSPYEQYF,TGTGCCAGCAGTTCAAGACCCCGGAGGGATAGCCCCTACGAGCAGTACTTC
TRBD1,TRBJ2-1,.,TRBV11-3,CASSLGTGVYNEQFF,TGTGCCAGCAGCTTAGGTACAGGGGTCTACAATGAGCAGTTCTTC
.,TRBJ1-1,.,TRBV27,CASSLSIGTEAFF,TGTGCCAGCAGTTTATCGATCGGCACTGAAGCTTTCTTT
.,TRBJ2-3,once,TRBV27,CASSFLGRTDTQYF,TGTGCCAGCAGTTTTCTGGGCCGCACAGATACGCAGTATTTT
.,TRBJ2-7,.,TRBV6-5,CASSPRVGGSYEQYF,TGTGCCAGCAGCCCCAGGGTTGGCGGTTCCTACGAGCAGTACTTC
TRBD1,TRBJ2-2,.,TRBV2,CASSESPDRAWGELFF,TGTGCCAGCAGTGAAAGTCCGGACAGGGCTTGGGGGGAGCTGTTTTTT
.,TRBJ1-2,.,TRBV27,CASSLKGMDGYTF,TGTGCCAGCAGTTTAAAGGGGATGGATGGCTACACCTTC
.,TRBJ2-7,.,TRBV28,CASSRRQGTYEQYF,TGTGCCAGCAGTCGAAGACAAGGTACCTACGAGCAGTACTTC
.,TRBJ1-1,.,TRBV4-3,CASSQQSRGNTEAFF,TGCGCCAGCAGCCAACAATCCAGGGGGAACACTGAAGCTTTCTTT
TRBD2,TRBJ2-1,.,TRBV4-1,CASSPGTSNYNEQFF,TGCGCCAGCAGTCCTGGGACTAGCAACTACAATGAGCAGTTCTTC
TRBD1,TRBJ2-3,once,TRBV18,CASYGQGMSRADTQYF,TGTGCCAGCTATGGACAGGGAATGAGCCGCGCAGATACGCAGTATTTT
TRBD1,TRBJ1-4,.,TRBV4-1,CASSHGQGNEKLFF,TGCGCCAGCAGCCATGGACAGGGGAATGAAAAACTGTTTTTT
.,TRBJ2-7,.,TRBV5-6,CASSLPAQGSYEQYF,TGTGCCAGCAGCTTGCCTGCTCAGGGATCCTACGAGCAGTACTTC
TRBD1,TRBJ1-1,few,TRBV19,CASSSRTGNTEAFF,TGTGCCAGTAGTTCCCGGACAGGCAACACTGAAGCTTTCTTT
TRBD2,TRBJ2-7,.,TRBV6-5,CASRILAGAAYEQYF,TGTGCCAGCAGGATCCTAGCGGGAGCGGCCTACGAGCAGTACTTC
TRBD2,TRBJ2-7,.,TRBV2,CASSDLGSGGADQEQYF,TGTGCCAGCAGTGATCTAGGAAGCGGGGGGGCAGATCAAGAGCAGTACTTC